Included here is one TCR beta chain sequence, with context. What it binds is unknown. The sample is drawn from a study of T cells in narcolepsy. Across the whole study: Enrolled donors included narcolepsy type 1 or type 2 patients and healthy controls. Study observations and caveats: No autoreactive T cell clone sequences appeared in some memory CD4+ repertoires. Same-patient CSF and blood CD4+ T cell clonotypes included HCRT-specific and TRIB2-specific autoreactive ones.

Sequencing used immunoSEQ multiplex PCR; TCRdb keeps in-frame clones, though not all of them. The table records about 35,000 clones, 65% to 85% of them present only once. The sample consisted of memory (CD45RA-) CD4+ T cells from blood. The clonotype was recovered from a human donor in good health.

CDR3 in DNA: TGCAGCGTTGAAACAGATCGTAACTATGGCTACACCTTC. Translated: CSVETDRNYGYTF. The rearrangement uses TRBV29-1 and TRBJ1-2; D unclear. Germline V gene lookup returns CDR1 SQVTM and CDR2 ANQGSEA. Trimming cost V 2 bases and J 1 base, with 8 bases left between them. The CDR3 is 13 amino acids. Full variable domain (missing parts from reference TRBV29-1 and TRBJ1-2): SAVISQKPSRDICQRGTSLTIQCQVDSQVTMMFWYRQQPGQSLTLIATANQGSEATYESGFVIDKFPISRPNLTFSTLTVSNMSPEDSSIYLCSVETDRNYGYTFGSGTRLTVV.